Sequencing of this T cell receptor beta chain was carried out in a study of blood T cell repertoires in COVID-19. V shed 2 bases, J shed 5 bases, and the junction held 1 base outside the gene matches. Germline V gene data show CDR1 as SGHTA and CDR2 as FQGTGA. This CDR3 region has 14 residues. This clone has just one count. The repertoire was sequenced with immunoSEQ multiplex PCR; TCRdb's copy has only in-frame clones and lacks some. The sample includes roughly 190,000 clones, 82% of them seen just once. The receptor was derived from a woman between 55 and 75 years old with COVID-19, enrolled during active disease. V usage is TRBV7-3 and J usage is TRBJ2-1; TRBD2 aligns across 9 bases. The sample comprised peripheral blood. Written as DNA, the CDR3 is TGTGCCAGCAGCTTAGCGGGAGGGAACAATGAGCAGTTCTTC. Protein: CASSLAGGNNEQFF.